The present T cell receptor beta chain was sequenced within a study of vaccination effects on CD4 cells after COVID-19. The data were produced by immunoSEQ multiplex PCR, yet TCRdb's version contains in-frame clones alone and is incomplete. This table has 15,000 or so clones, 70% to 80% appearing once. Expansion with viral peptide pools was applied to antigen-specific CD4+ T cells by the ViraFEST assay prior to sequencing. Culturing for more than eight days preceded CD4+ T cell isolation. Two-dose vaccination with either BNT162b2 or mRNA-1273 was given to the participants. Culturing of around 2 million PBMC per well took place with roughly 10 IU/ml IL-2 and 9.5 to 10 ug/ml peptides. IL-2 medium was substituted for half the medium on days 3 and 7. A note on this clone: Its antigen is unknown.

Specimen: CD4+ T cells from PBMCs cultured with HCoV-NL63 spike peptides, collected after COVID-19 vaccination. The sequence derives from a human donor who received a COVID-19 vaccine.

CDR3 DNA sequence: TGTGCCAGCAGCCAAGATCGACTAGTGTTTAATGAGCAGTTCTTC. Translated, it gives CASSQDRLVFNEQFF. This sequence joins TRBV3-1 (or the pseudogene TRBV3-2) and TRBJ2-1, with a tentative D call TRBD2 (6 bases). The CDR3 runs 15 residues. Germline CDR1 and CDR2: LGHDT and YNNKEL (reference sequence). Trimming cost V 0 bases and J 7 bases, with 13 bases left between them.